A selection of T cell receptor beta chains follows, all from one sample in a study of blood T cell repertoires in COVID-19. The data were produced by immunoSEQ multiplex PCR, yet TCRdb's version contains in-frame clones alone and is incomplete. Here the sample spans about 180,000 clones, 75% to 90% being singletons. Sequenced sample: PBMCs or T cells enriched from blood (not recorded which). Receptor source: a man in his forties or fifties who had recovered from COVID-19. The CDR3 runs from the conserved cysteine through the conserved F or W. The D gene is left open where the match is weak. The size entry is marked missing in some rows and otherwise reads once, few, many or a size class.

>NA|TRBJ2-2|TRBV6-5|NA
CASSYSREGTGELFF
TGTGCCAGCAGTTACTCCAGGGAAGGTACCGGGGAGCTGTTTTTT
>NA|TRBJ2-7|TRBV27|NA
CASSRREGTYEQYF
TGTGCCAGCAGTCGCCGTGAGGGCACCTACGAGCAGTACTTC
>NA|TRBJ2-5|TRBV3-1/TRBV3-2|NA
CASSQGAGSETQYF
TGTGCCAGCAGCCAAGGGGCGGGGTCGGAGACCCAGTACTTC
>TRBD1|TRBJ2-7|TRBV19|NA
CASSRPPGQGRNEQYF
TGTGCCAGTAGTAGGCCCCCGGGACAGGGCCGGAACGAGCAGTACTTC
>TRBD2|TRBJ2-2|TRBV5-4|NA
CASSPFPLAGPGELFF
TGTGCCAGCAGCCCCTTCCCCCTAGCGGGACCCGGGGAGCTGTTTTTT
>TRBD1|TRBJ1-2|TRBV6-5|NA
CASSYGTGLPYGYTF
TGTGCCAGCAGTTACGGGACAGGTCTACCCTATGGCTACACCTTC
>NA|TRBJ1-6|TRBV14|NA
CASSQVSRASYNSPLHF
TGTGCCAGCAGCCAAGTATCCAGGGCCTCCTATAATTCACCCCTCCACTTT
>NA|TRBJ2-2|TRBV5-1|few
CASSPAGSTGELFF
TGCGCCAGCAGCCCCGCCGGGTCCACCGGGGAGCTGTTTTTT
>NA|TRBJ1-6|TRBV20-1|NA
CSASRESISYNSPLHF
TGCAGTGCTAGTAGGGAGAGTATCTCCTATAATTCACCCCTCCACTTT
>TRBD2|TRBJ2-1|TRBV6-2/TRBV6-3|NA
CASSPLTSGGIYNEQFF
TGTGCCAGCAGTCCCTTGACTAGCGGAGGGATTTACAATGAGCAGTTCTTC
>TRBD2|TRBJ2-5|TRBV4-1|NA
CASSHGLAGTEKTQYF
TGCGCCAGCAGCCACGGACTAGCGGGGACGGAAAAGACCCAGTACTTC
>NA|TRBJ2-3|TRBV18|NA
CASSPWGLNTDTQYF
TGTGCCAGCTCCCCTTGGGGGCTGAACACAGATACGCAGTATTTT
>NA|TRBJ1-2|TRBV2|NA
CASRDRDSRTYTF
TGTGCCAGCAGAGACCGGGACTCCAGAACCTACACCTTC
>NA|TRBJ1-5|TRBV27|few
CASSFQGSNQPQHF
TGTGCCAGCAGTTTTCAGGGAAGCAATCAGCCCCAGCATTTT
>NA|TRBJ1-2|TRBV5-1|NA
CASSLGPGYRPYGYTF
TGCGCCAGCAGCTTGGGCCCGGGGTATCGACCGTATGGCTACACCTTC
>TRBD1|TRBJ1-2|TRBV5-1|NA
CASSPDRVDYGYTF
TGCGCCAGCAGCCCCGACAGGGTTGACTATGGCTACACCTTC
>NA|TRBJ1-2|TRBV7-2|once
CASTLFSRREGYTF
TGTGCCAGCACCCTATTCTCCCGACGGGAAGGCTACACCTTC
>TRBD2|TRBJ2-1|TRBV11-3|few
CASSLVSSGTNEQFF
TGTGCCAGCAGCTTAGTATCTAGCGGGACCAATGAGCAGTTCTTC
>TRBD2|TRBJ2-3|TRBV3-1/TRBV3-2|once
CASSPQPSGSTDTQYF
TGTGCCAGCAGCCCCCAACCTAGCGGGAGCACAGATACGCAGTATTTT
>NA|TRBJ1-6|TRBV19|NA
CASRQDFYNSPLHF
TGTGCCAGTAGGCAGGATTTCTATAATTCACCCCTCCACTTT
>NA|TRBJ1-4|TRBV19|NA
CASSTTREKLFF
TGTGCCAGTAGTACGACTAGGGAAAAACTGTTTTTT
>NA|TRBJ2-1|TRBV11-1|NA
CASSLVQGRKNEQFF
TGTGCCAGCAGCTTAGTACAGGGGAGGAAGAATGAGCAGTTCTTC
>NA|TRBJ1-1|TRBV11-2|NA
CASSLTVQNTEAFF
TGTGCCAGCAGCTTAACGGTGCAGAACACTGAAGCTTTCTTT